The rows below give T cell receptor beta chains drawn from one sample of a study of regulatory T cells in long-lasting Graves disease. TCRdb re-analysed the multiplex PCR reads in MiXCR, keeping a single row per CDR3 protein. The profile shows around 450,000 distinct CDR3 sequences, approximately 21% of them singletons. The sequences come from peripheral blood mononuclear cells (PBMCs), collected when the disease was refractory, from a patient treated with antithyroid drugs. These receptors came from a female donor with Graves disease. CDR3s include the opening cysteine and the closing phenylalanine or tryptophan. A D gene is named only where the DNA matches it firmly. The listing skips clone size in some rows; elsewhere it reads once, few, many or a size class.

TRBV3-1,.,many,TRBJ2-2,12,TGTGCCAGCTCACCGGACACCGGGGAGCTGTTTTTT,CASSPDTGELFF
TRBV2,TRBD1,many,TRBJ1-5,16,TGTGCCAGCAGAGAAGGGGATAGGACAGGAAATCAGCCCCAGCATTTT,CASREGDRTGNQPQHF
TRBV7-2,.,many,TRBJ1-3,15,TGTGCCAGCAGCTTGGGGGACCTGGCTGGAAACACCATATATTTT,CASSLGDLAGNTIYF
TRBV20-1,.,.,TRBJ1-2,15,TGCAGTGCTAGAGTCAAGGGTGGGGCTCAGTATGGCTACACCTTC,CSARVKGGAQYGYTF
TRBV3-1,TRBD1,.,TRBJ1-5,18,TGTGCCAGCGCCGTACCGGGACAGGGGGGGATCGGCAATCAGCCCCAGCATTTT,CASAVPGQGGIGNQPQHF
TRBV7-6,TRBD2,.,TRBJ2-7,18,TGTGCCAGCAGCTTAGAATGGGGCTCGGCGGGAGGGCTCTACGAGCAGTACTTC,CASSLEWGSAGGLYEQYF
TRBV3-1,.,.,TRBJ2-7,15,TGTGCCAGCAGCCAAGATCCCCTAAACGCCTACGAGCAGTACTTC,CASSQDPLNAYEQYF
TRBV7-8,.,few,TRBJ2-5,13,TGTGCCAGCAGCTCCAGGGTTCAGGAGGCCCAGTACTTC,CASSSRVQEAQYF
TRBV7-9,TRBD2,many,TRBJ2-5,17,TGTGCCAGCAGCTTGGGGGCGGGAGGGCCGGCGGAAGAGACCCAGTACTTC,CASSLGAGGPAEETQYF
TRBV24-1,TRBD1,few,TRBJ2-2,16,TGTGCCACCAGAGAGACCGGGACAGGGAACACCGGGGAGCTGTTTTTT,CATRETGTGNTGELFF
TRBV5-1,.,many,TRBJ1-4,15,TGCGCCAGCAGCTTAGCTCCCGGACCTAATGAAAAACTGTTTTTT,CASSLAPGPNEKLFF
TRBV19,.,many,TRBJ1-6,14,TGTGCCAGTACCCTACAGGGAAAGGGATCACCCCTCCACTTT,CASTLQGKGSPLHF
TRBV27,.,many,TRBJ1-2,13,TGTGCCAGCAGTGGACCGGGCCTGGGGGGCTACACCTTC,CASSGPGLGGYTF
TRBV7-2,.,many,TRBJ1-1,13,TGTGCCAGCAGCTTAGAAAGGGACACTGAAGCTTTCTTT,CASSLERDTEAFF
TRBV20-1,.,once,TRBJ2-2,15,TGCAGTGCTAGTGGCAGAAGTCGAAAAACCGGGGAGCTGTTTTTT,CSASGRSRKTGELFF
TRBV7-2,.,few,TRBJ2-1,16,TGTGCCAGCAGCTTAGGAAGGGCTGGGATCTACAATGAGCAGTTCTTC,CASSLGRAGIYNEQFF
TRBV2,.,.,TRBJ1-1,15,TGTGCCAATACCTCCCGGGGTGTCATGAACACTGAAGCTTTCTTT,CANTSRGVMNTEAFF
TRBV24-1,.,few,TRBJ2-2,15,TGTGCCACCAGTGATGTTCAGGGGTTAACCGGGGAGCTGTTTTTT,CATSDVQGLTGELFF
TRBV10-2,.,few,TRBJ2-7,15,TGCGCCAGCAGTGTTGGCAGGGGAAGCTCCTACGAGCAGTACTTC,CASSVGRGSSYEQYF
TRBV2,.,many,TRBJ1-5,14,TGTGCCAGCAGTCCTCAGACAGAAAGTCAGCCCCAGCATTTT,CASSPQTESQPQHF
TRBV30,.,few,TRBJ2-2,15,TGTGCCTGGAGTGGAGGAGACAAAGTTGTCGGGGAGCTGTTTTTT,CAWSGGDKVVGELFF
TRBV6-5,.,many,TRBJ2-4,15,TGTGCCAGCAGTTACTCGATTTCGGTTAGGGACATTCAGTACTTC,CASSYSISVRDIQYF
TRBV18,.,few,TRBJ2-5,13,TGTGCCAGCTCACCAGAGTTTGGGGAGACCCAGTACTTC,CASSPEFGETQYF
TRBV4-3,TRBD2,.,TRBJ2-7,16,TGCGCCAGCAGCCAAGATCGAGCGGGAGACTACTACGAGCAGTACTTC,CASSQDRAGDYYEQYF
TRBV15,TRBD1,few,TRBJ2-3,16,TGTGCCACCAGCAGAGAAAGGACAGGGGGCACAGATACGCAGTATTTT,CATSRERTGGTDTQYF
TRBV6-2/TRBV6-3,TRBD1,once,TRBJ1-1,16,TGTGCCAGCAGTTACGGGGACAGGGGACCTAACACTGAAGCTTTCTTT,CASSYGDRGPNTEAFF
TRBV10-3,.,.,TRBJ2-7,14,TGTGCCATCAGCGCCCGAGGTGGGCCCTACGAGCAGTACTTC,CAISARGGPYEQYF
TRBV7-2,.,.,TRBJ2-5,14,TGTGCCAGCAGCTTAACGGGACAACAAGAGACCCAGTACTTC,CASSLTGQQETQYF
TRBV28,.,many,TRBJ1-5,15,TGTGCCAGTAGGGCCGGGACATCGAGCAATCAGCCCCAGCATTTT,CASRAGTSSNQPQHF
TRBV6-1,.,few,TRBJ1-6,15,TGTGCCAGCAGTCTGACCGGGGCGTCGAATTCACCCCTCCACTTT,CASSLTGASNSPLHF
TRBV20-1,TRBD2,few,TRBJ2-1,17,TGCAGTGCTAGAGACGGTCCTAGCGGGAGCTCCTACAATGAGCAGTTCTTC,CSARDGPSGSSYNEQFF
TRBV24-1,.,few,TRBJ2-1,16,TGTGCCACCAGTGATTTAACTAGCCTCTCCTACAATGAGCAGTTCTTC,CATSDLTSLSYNEQFF
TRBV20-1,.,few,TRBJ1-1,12,TGCAGTGCTAGTCGGGGTATCACTGAAGCTTTCTTT,CSASRGITEAFF
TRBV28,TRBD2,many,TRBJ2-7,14,TGTGCCAGCAGTTCACCCCGTAGGGAGGGCGAGCAGTACTTC,CASSSPRREGEQYF
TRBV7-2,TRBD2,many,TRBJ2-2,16,TGTGCCAGCAGCTTAGCAGGCGGGAGCTTCACCGGGGAGCTGTTTTTT,CASSLAGGSFTGELFF
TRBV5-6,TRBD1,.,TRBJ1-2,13,TGTGCCAGCAGCCTTGGACAGGGGGAGGGCTACACCTTC,CASSLGQGEGYTF
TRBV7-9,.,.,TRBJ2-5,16,TGTGCCAGCAGCTTTTTATCGGGAGTGGTGGGAGAGACCCAGTACTTC,CASSFLSGVVGETQYF
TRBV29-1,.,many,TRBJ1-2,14,TGCAGCGTTCCGACCACCAGGGGTCACAGTGGCTACACCTTC,CSVPTTRGHSGYTF
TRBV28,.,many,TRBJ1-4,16,TGTGCCAGCAGTTTATTAGGGGGGGGAACTAATGAAAAACTGTTTTTT,CASSLLGGGTNEKLFF